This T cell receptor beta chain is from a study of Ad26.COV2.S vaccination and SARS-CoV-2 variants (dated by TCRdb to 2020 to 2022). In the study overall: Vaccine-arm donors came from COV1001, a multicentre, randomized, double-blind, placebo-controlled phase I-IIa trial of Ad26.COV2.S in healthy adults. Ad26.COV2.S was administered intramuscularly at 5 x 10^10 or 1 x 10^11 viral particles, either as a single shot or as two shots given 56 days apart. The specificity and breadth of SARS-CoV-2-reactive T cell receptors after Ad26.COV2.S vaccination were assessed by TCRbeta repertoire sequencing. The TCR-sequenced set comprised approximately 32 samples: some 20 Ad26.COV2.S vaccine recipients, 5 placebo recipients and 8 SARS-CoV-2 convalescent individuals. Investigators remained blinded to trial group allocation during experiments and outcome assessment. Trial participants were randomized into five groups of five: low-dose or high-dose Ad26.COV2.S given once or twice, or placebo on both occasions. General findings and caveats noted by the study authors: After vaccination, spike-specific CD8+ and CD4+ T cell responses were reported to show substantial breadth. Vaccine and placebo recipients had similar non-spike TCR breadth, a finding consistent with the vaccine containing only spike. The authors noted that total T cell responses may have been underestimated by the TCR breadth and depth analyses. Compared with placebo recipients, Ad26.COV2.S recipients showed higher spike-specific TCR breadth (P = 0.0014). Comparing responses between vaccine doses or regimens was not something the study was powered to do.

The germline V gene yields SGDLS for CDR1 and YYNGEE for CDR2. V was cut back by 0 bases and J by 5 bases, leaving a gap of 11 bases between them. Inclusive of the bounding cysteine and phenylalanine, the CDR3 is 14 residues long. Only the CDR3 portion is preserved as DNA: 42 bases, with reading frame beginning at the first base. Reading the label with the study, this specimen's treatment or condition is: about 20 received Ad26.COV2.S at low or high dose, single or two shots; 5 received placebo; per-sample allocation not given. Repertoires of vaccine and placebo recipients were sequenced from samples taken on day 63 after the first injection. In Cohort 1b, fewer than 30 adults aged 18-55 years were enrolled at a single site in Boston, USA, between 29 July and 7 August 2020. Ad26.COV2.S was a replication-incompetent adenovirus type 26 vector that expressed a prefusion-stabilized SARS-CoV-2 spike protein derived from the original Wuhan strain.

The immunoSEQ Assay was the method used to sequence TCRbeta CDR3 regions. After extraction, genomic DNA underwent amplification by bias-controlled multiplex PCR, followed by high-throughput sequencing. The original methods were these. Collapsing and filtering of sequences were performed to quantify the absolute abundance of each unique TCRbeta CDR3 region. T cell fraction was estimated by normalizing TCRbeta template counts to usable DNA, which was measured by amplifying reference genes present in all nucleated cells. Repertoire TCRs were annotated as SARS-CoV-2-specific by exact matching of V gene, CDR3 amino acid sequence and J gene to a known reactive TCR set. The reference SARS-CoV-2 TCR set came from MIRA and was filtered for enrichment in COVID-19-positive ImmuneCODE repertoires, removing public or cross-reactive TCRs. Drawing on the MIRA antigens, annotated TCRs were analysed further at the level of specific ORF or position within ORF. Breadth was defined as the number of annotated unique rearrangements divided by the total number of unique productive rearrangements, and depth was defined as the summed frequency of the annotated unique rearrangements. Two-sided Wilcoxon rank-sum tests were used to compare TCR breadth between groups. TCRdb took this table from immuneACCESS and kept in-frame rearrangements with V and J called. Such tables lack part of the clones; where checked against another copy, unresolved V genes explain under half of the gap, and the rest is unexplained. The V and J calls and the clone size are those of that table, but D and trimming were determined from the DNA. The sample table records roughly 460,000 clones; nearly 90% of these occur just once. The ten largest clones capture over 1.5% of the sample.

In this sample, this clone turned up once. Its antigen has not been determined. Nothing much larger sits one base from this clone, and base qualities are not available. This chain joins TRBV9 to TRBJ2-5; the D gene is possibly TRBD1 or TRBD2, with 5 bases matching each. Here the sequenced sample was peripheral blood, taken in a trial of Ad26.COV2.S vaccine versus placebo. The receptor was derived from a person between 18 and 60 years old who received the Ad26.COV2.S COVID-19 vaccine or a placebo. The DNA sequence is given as TGTGCCAGCAGCGTAGTGTCGGGGACGGAGACCCAGTACTTC. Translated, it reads CASSVVSGTETQYF. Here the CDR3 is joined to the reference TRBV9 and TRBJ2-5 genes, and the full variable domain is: DSGVTQTPKHLITATGQRVTLRCSPRSGDLSVYWYQQSLDQGLQFLIQYYNGEERAKGNILERFSAQQFPDLHSELNLSSLELGDSALYFCASSVVSGTETQYFGPGTRLLVL.